This is a list of T cell receptor beta chains from one sample in a study of response to subunit inactivated influenza vaccine. Using its own MiXCR run on the RT-PCR reads, TCRdb lists one record per CDR3 protein. The sample has some 500,000 distinct CDR3 sequences, 10% to 15% seen once; the top ten hold about an eighth. The source material was PBMCs from blood, sampled 35 to 45 days after vaccination. These TCRs come from a man aged 45-65 years who received an inactivated influenza vaccine. CDR3s include the opening cysteine and the closing phenylalanine or tryptophan. D genes are given only for firm matches. Clone size is given for some rows only: seen once, a few or many times, or a class if the clone is expanded.

size	D	J	V	DNA	CDR3
few	-	TRBJ2-5	TRBV27	TGTGCCAGCAGTTTTAACATTCCAGGGTCGGGGCAAGAGACCCAGTACTTC	CASSFNIPGSGQETQYF
few	-	TRBJ2-1	TRBV10-2	TGCGCCAGCAACTACCCGGCTAGCTCCTACAATGAGCAGTTCTTC	CASNYPASSYNEQFF
-	-	TRBJ2-1	TRBV7-3	TGTGCCAGCAGCTTATTGGGAGCCCCGGGACATAACGGGTATGAGCAGTTCTTC	CASSLLGAPGHNGYEQFF
-	TRBD2	TRBJ2-4	TRBV7-8	TGTGCCAGCAGCCCGACTAGCGGGAGGGAACCCCTAGCCAAAAACATTCAGTACTTC	CASSPTSGREPLAKNIQYF
many	TRBD2	TRBJ2-1	TRBV7-2	TGTGCCAGCAGCGCAGCCACTAGCGGGAAATCCTACAATGAGCAGTTCTTC	CASSAATSGKSYNEQFF
-	TRBD1	TRBJ2-5	TRBV24-1	TGTGCCACCAGTGATCCCACAGGGGGCGCCCTCCAAGAGACCCAGTACTTC	CATSDPTGGALQETQYF
-	-	TRBJ1-6	TRBV7-2	TGTGCCAGCTTGCCTGGGAGTAATTCACCCCTCCACTTT	CASLPGSNSPLHF
few	-	TRBJ2-1	TRBV6-2/TRBV6-3	TGTGCCAGCAGTTTTATCCAGCACAATGAGCAGTTCTTC	CASSFIQHNEQFF
-	-	TRBJ2-7	TRBV12-3/TRBV12-4	TGTGCCAGCACCCAAAATACAGGGCGCGAGCAGTACTTC	CASTQNTGREQYF
few	TRBD2	TRBJ2-1	TRBV7-2	TGTGCCAGCACCCCCTGGCTAGCGGGTGGAAATGAGCAGTTCTTC	CASTPWLAGGNEQFF
-	TRBD2	TRBJ2-1	TRBV29-1	TGCAGCGTTGATGGCCTAGCGGGGGGGCCGAGGGGTGTCAATGAGCAGTTCTTC	CSVDGLAGGPRGVNEQFF
many	-	TRBJ1-6	TRBV11-2	TGTGCCAGCAGCTCAGGACCGGTACCTAATTCACCCCTCCACTTT	CASSSGPVPNSPLHF
few	-	TRBJ1-3	TRBV7-2	TGTGCCAGCGCCTGGCAGGGGCAGGACACCATATATTTT	CASAWQGQDTIYF